This T cell receptor beta chain was sequenced for a study of radiotherapy plus CTLA-4 blockade in lung cancer. V lost 0 bases and J 5 bases, leaving 7 bases between the germline ends. The CDR3 is 13 residues long. Germline values: CDR1 MNHEY, CDR2 SVGAGI. Here immunoSEQ multiplex PCR was the method, and the copy in TCRdb shows in-frame clones only, minus some. In the table there are 30,000 to 45,000 clones, over 60% of which are singletons. This chain links TRBV6-5 with TRBJ1-1; D gene ambiguous. This clonotype was obtained from a human donor with non-small cell lung cancer who had stable disease on radiotherapy plus ipilimumab. The sequences come from peripheral blood, collected from a patient treated with radiotherapy plus ipilimumab. The chain's CDR3 is CASSYSRGTEAFF. The DNA for the CDR3 is TGTGCCAGCAGTTACTCGCGGGGAACTGAAGCTTTCTTT.